This is a list of T cell receptor beta chains from one sample in a study of cytotoxic CD8 clonotypes in ibrutinib-treated CLL. The method was immunoSEQ multiplex PCR; TCRdb's version includes in-frame clones alone and lacks a portion of them. This table holds 25,000 to 35,000 clones, approximately 85% found once. The input for sequencing was PBMCs, taken after 24 months of ibrutinib treatment. Every receptor here comes from a human donor with chronic lymphocytic leukemia. The CDR3 runs from the conserved cysteine through the conserved F or W. A D gene is named only where the DNA matches it firmly. Rows give clone size only sometimes, using once, few, many, or a class for an expanded clone.

d_call: TRBD1; v_call: TRBV11-3; clone_size: .; j_call: TRBJ1-6; cdr3_aa: CASSPGQADSPLHF; cdr3_nt: TGTGCCAGCAGCCCGGGACAGGCGGATTCACCCCTCCACTTT
d_call: .; v_call: TRBV7-2; clone_size: .; j_call: TRBJ1-3; cdr3_aa: CASSLVAGTRNTIYF; cdr3_nt: TGTGCCAGCAGCTTAGTGGCAGGGACCAGAAACACCATATATTTT
d_call: TRBD2; v_call: TRBV7-3; clone_size: .; j_call: TRBJ2-3; cdr3_aa: CASSNSRDYGTDTQYF; cdr3_nt: TGTGCCAGCAGCAACAGCCGGGACTACGGCACAGATACGCAGTATTTT
d_call: TRBD1; v_call: TRBV6-5; clone_size: .; j_call: TRBJ1-5; cdr3_aa: CASSRTGVGQPQHF; cdr3_nt: TGTGCCAGCAGTCGGACAGGGGTTGGTCAGCCCCAGCATTTT
d_call: TRBD1; v_call: TRBV6-6; clone_size: .; j_call: TRBJ2-1; cdr3_aa: CASSWTGGGNEQFF; cdr3_nt: TGTGCCAGCAGTTGGACAGGGGGCGGGAATGAGCAGTTCTTC
d_call: TRBD1; v_call: TRBV6-1; clone_size: .; j_call: TRBJ1-6; cdr3_aa: CASSVAGQGSNSPLHF; cdr3_nt: TGTGCCAGCAGTGTTGCGGGACAGGGTAGTAATTCACCCCTCCACTTT
d_call: .; v_call: TRBV11-2; clone_size: .; j_call: TRBJ2-3; cdr3_aa: CASSLDRASDTQYF; cdr3_nt: TGTGCCAGCAGCTTAGACAGGGCGAGTGATACGCAGTATTTT
d_call: .; v_call: TRBV29-1; clone_size: .; j_call: TRBJ2-7; cdr3_aa: CSVTNSYEQYF; cdr3_nt: TGCAGCGTTACCAACTCCTACGAGCAGTACTTC
d_call: TRBD2; v_call: TRBV5-6; clone_size: .; j_call: TRBJ2-3; cdr3_aa: CASSPPQAGGSAYF; cdr3_nt: TGTGCCAGCAGCCCCCCTCAGGCGGGGGGGTCTGCGTATTTT
d_call: .; v_call: TRBV6-5; clone_size: .; j_call: TRBJ2-5; cdr3_aa: CASSYLTAGEQETQYF; cdr3_nt: TGTGCCAGCAGTTACCTAACAGCTGGGGAACAAGAGACCCAGTACTTC
d_call: .; v_call: TRBV11-3; clone_size: .; j_call: TRBJ2-2; cdr3_aa: CASSLASGLNTGELFF; cdr3_nt: TGTGCCAGCAGCTTAGCTTCGGGTTTAAACACCGGGGAGCTGTTTTTT
d_call: .; v_call: TRBV4-1; clone_size: .; j_call: TRBJ1-1; cdr3_aa: CASSQAGGAATEAFF; cdr3_nt: TGCGCCAGCAGCCAAGCGGGGGGGGCGGCCACTGAAGCTTTCTTT
d_call: TRBD1; v_call: TRBV7-9; clone_size: .; j_call: TRBJ1-2; cdr3_aa: CASIRDRGSFDYGYTF; cdr3_nt: TGTGCCAGCATTCGGGACAGGGGTTCCTTCGACTATGGCTACACCTTC
d_call: .; v_call: TRBV6-1; clone_size: .; j_call: TRBJ1-2; cdr3_aa: CASSEAEGGRGGYTF; cdr3_nt: TGTGCCAGCAGTGAAGCGGAGGGGGGCAGGGGTGGCTACACCTTC
d_call: TRBD2; v_call: TRBV7-9; clone_size: once; j_call: TRBJ2-2; cdr3_aa: CASSSGLAFTGELFF; cdr3_nt: TGTGCCAGCAGCTCGGGACTAGCTTTCACCGGGGAGCTGTTTTTT
d_call: .; v_call: TRBV2; clone_size: .; j_call: TRBJ1-5; cdr3_aa: CASSDQLSNQPQHF; cdr3_nt: TGTGCCAGCAGTGATCAGCTTAGCAATCAGCCCCAGCATTTT
d_call: .; v_call: TRBV12-5; clone_size: once; j_call: TRBJ2-7; cdr3_aa: CASGLVSDPRSSYEQYF; cdr3_nt: TGTGCTAGTGGTTTGGTAAGCGACCCCAGGAGCTCCTACGAGCAGTACTTC
d_call: .; v_call: TRBV7-3; clone_size: .; j_call: TRBJ1-5; cdr3_aa: CASSLKVGQPQHF; cdr3_nt: TGTGCCAGCAGCTTAAAGGTGGGGCAGCCCCAGCATTTT
d_call: .; v_call: TRBV4-1; clone_size: .; j_call: TRBJ2-3; cdr3_aa: CASSQVFGSPTDTQYF; cdr3_nt: TGCGCCAGCAGCCAAGTGTTCGGGTCCCCCACAGATACGCAGTATTTT
d_call: .; v_call: TRBV7-9; clone_size: .; j_call: TRBJ1-2; cdr3_aa: CASSLLGSDYGYTF; cdr3_nt: TGTGCCAGCAGCTTATTAGGATCAGATTATGGCTACACCTTC
d_call: .; v_call: TRBV6-1; clone_size: .; j_call: TRBJ1-1; cdr3_aa: CASSAVMNTEAFF; cdr3_nt: TGTGCCAGCAGTGCAGTCATGAACACTGAAGCTTTCTTT
d_call: TRBD1; v_call: TRBV5-1; clone_size: .; j_call: TRBJ1-3; cdr3_aa: CASSLDTGVGNTIYF; cdr3_nt: TGCGCCAGCAGCTTAGACACAGGGGTTGGAAACACCATATATTTT
d_call: .; v_call: TRBV19; clone_size: .; j_call: TRBJ1-2; cdr3_aa: CASSPGRLVGGYTF; cdr3_nt: TGTGCCAGTAGTCCGGGCCGATTGGTCGGGGGCTACACCTTC
d_call: .; v_call: TRBV6-5; clone_size: .; j_call: TRBJ1-1; cdr3_aa: CASSYALTGNTEAFF; cdr3_nt: TGTGCCAGCAGTTACGCTCTGACAGGGAACACTGAAGCTTTCTTT
d_call: TRBD2; v_call: TRBV28; clone_size: .; j_call: TRBJ2-2; cdr3_aa: CASSFLAGGPFGELFF; cdr3_nt: TGTGCCAGCAGTTTCCTAGCGGGGGGGCCTTTCGGGGAGCTGTTTTTT
d_call: TRBD1; v_call: TRBV6-5; clone_size: once; j_call: TRBJ1-2; cdr3_aa: CASSYDRGYGYTF; cdr3_nt: TGTGCCAGCAGTTATGACAGGGGCTATGGCTACACCTTC
d_call: .; v_call: TRBV6-5; clone_size: .; j_call: TRBJ1-1; cdr3_aa: CASSANTEAFF; cdr3_nt: TGTGCCAGCAGTGCCAACACTGAAGCTTTCTTT
d_call: .; v_call: TRBV4-1; clone_size: .; j_call: TRBJ1-4; cdr3_aa: CASSQDTGLGEKLFF; cdr3_nt: TGCGCCAGCAGCCAAGATACAGGGCTCGGTGAAAAACTGTTTTTT
d_call: .; v_call: TRBV29-1; clone_size: .; j_call: TRBJ1-4; cdr3_aa: CSVEGGNEKLFF; cdr3_nt: TGCAGCGTTGAGGGGGGAAATGAAAAACTGTTTTTT
d_call: .; v_call: TRBV6-6; clone_size: .; j_call: TRBJ1-3; cdr3_aa: CASGGSGNTIYF; cdr3_nt: TGTGCCAGCGGGGGCTCTGGAAACACCATATATTTT
d_call: .; v_call: TRBV5-1; clone_size: .; j_call: TRBJ2-5; cdr3_aa: CASSHTGEETQYF; cdr3_nt: TGCGCCAGCAGCCACACGGGGGAAGAGACCCAGTACTTC
d_call: .; v_call: TRBV5-4; clone_size: .; j_call: TRBJ2-3; cdr3_aa: CASSTAGAGGADTQYF; cdr3_nt: TGTGCCAGCAGCACAGCAGGCGCAGGGGGGGCAGATACGCAGTATTTT
d_call: .; v_call: TRBV15; clone_size: .; j_call: TRBJ2-5; cdr3_aa: CATSRDRGYQETQYF; cdr3_nt: TGTGCCACCAGCAGAGATCGAGGGTACCAAGAGACCCAGTACTTC
d_call: .; v_call: TRBV9; clone_size: .; j_call: TRBJ1-2; cdr3_aa: CASSEWTEAYGYTF; cdr3_nt: TGTGCCAGCAGCGAGTGGACAGAGGCCTATGGCTACACCTTC
d_call: .; v_call: TRBV4-1; clone_size: .; j_call: TRBJ1-1; cdr3_aa: CASSLRQVAVFVWTEAFF; cdr3_nt: TGCGCCAGCAGCCTACGACAGGTTGCGGTGTTCGTCTGGACTGAAGCTTTCTTT
d_call: TRBD1; v_call: TRBV7-6; clone_size: .; j_call: TRBJ2-2; cdr3_aa: CASSPWDRVDTGELFF; cdr3_nt: TGTGCCAGCAGCCCATGGGACAGGGTTGACACCGGGGAGCTGTTTTTT
d_call: TRBD1; v_call: TRBV9; clone_size: .; j_call: TRBJ2-5; cdr3_aa: CASSGGQPQETQYF; cdr3_nt: TGTGCCAGCAGCGGGGGACAGCCTCAAGAGACCCAGTACTTC
d_call: TRBD1; v_call: TRBV10-3; clone_size: .; j_call: TRBJ1-5; cdr3_aa: CAMQDRVGQPQHF; cdr3_nt: TGTGCCATGCAGGACAGGGTCGGTCAGCCCCAGCATTTT
d_call: .; v_call: TRBV5-6; clone_size: .; j_call: TRBJ2-1; cdr3_aa: CASSLGGDNEQFF; cdr3_nt: TGTGCCAGCAGCTTAGGGGGAGACAATGAGCAGTTCTTC
d_call: .; v_call: TRBV22-1; clone_size: .; j_call: TRBJ2-1; cdr3_aa: CPGSAPEDRGYNEQFF; cdr3_nt: TGTCCTGGGAGCGCACCCGAGGACAGGGGGTACAATGAGCAGTTCTTC
d_call: .; v_call: TRBV7-3; clone_size: .; j_call: TRBJ2-3; cdr3_aa: CASSLNLAQGTQYF; cdr3_nt: TGTGCCAGCAGCTTAAACCTGGCCCAGGGTACGCAGTATTTT
d_call: TRBD1; v_call: TRBV6-1; clone_size: .; j_call: TRBJ2-5; cdr3_aa: CASRRDRGETQYF; cdr3_nt: TGTGCCAGCAGAAGGGACAGGGGAGAGACCCAGTACTTC
d_call: .; v_call: TRBV7-3; clone_size: .; j_call: TRBJ1-1; cdr3_aa: CASSLNAGAATEAFF; cdr3_nt: TGTGCCAGCAGCTTAAACGCAGGGGCGGCTACTGAAGCTTTCTTT
d_call: .; v_call: TRBV11-2; clone_size: .; j_call: TRBJ1-6; cdr3_aa: CASSLSPEGNSPLHF; cdr3_nt: TGTGCCAGCAGCTTAAGTCCGGAAGGGAATTCACCCCTCCACTTT
d_call: .; v_call: TRBV10-3; clone_size: .; j_call: TRBJ2-2; cdr3_aa: CAISESITNTGELFF; cdr3_nt: TGTGCCATCAGTGAGTCGATTACGAACACCGGGGAGCTGTTTTTT
d_call: .; v_call: TRBV5-1; clone_size: .; j_call: TRBJ1-5; cdr3_aa: CASSWGGGQPQHF; cdr3_nt: TGCGCCAGCAGCTGGGGAGGCGGGCAGCCCCAGCATTTT
d_call: TRBD1; v_call: TRBV19; clone_size: large; j_call: TRBJ2-2; cdr3_aa: CASNVPGQGRTGELFF; cdr3_nt: TGTGCCAGTAACGTCCCGGGACAGGGGCGTACCGGGGAGCTGTTTTTT
d_call: TRBD1; v_call: TRBV29-1; clone_size: few; j_call: TRBJ1-2; cdr3_aa: CSTLKEDRGPYGYTF; cdr3_nt: TGCAGCACTCTTAAGGAGGACAGGGGCCCATATGGCTACACCTTC
d_call: TRBD1; v_call: TRBV5-1; clone_size: .; j_call: TRBJ2-5; cdr3_aa: CASSLQPGQGETQYF; cdr3_nt: TGCGCCAGCAGCCTTCAACCGGGACAGGGGGAGACCCAGTACTTC
d_call: .; v_call: TRBV11-2; clone_size: .; j_call: TRBJ1-1; cdr3_aa: CASTGDMNTEAFF; cdr3_nt: TGTGCCAGCACGGGCGACATGAACACTGAAGCTTTCTTT
d_call: TRBD2; v_call: TRBV4-1; clone_size: .; j_call: TRBJ2-5; cdr3_aa: CASSQGLARRETQYF; cdr3_nt: TGCGCCAGCAGCCAGGGACTAGCACGGCGAGAGACCCAGTACTTC